This TCR beta chain was sequenced for a study of shared clonotypes between healthy human individuals. Measured with immunoSEQ multiplex PCR; TCRdb has only the in-frame clones, and not every one. The sample has roughly 1,500,000 clones, 97% to 99% seen once. This sequence was found in a man aged 25-45 years in good health. Sequenced input: naive CD4+ T cells sorted from blood. Subset denoted: CD45RA+ positively selected.

The CDR3: CASSVGPEREKLFF. Here the CDR3 DNA reads TGTGCCAGCAGCGTCGGACCCGAGCGGGAAAAACTGTTTTTT. The chain is built from TRBV9 and TRBJ1-4; D gene uncertain. Between the trimmed V and J ends, which lost 2 bases and 8 bases, there was a span of 13 bases. Germline CDR1 reads SGDLS; CDR2 reads YYNGEE. CDR3 length: 14 amino acids.